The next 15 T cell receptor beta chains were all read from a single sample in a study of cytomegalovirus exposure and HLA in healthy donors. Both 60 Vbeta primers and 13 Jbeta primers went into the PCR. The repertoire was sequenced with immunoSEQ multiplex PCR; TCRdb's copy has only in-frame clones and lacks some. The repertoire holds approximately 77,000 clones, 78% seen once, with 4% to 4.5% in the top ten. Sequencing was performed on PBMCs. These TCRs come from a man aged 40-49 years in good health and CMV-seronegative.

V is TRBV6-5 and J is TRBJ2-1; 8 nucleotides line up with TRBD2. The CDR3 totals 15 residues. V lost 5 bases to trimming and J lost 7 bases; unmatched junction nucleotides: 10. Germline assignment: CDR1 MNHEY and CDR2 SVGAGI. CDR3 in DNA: TGTGCCAGCAGTGGGTCCGGGACTAGAGGGAATGAGCAGTTCTTC. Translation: CASSGSGTRGNEQFF.

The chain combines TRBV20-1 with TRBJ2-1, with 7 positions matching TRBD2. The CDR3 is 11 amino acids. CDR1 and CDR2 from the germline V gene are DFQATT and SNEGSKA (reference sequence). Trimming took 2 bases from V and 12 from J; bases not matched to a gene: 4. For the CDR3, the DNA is TGCAGTGCTAGATCCGGGACTATGCAGTTCTTC. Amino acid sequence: CSARSGTMQFF.

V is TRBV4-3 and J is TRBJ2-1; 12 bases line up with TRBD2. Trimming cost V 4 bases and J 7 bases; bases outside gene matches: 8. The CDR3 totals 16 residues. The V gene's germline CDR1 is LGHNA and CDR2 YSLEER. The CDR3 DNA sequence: TGCGCCAGCAGCCCCAATCTAGCGGGAGGGCCTAATGAGCAGTTCTTC. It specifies CASSPNLAGGPNEQFF.

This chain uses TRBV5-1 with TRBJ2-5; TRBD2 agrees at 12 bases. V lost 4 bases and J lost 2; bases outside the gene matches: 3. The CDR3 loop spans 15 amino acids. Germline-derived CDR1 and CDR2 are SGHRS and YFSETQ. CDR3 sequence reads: CASSLAGGWQETQYF. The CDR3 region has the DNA TGCGCCAGCAGCCTAGCGGGAGGGTGGCAAGAGACCCAGTACTTC.

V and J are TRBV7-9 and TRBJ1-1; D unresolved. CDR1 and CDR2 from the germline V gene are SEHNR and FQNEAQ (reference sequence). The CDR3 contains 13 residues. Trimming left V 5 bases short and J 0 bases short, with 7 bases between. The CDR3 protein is CASSPVVNTEAFF. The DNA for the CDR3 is TGTGCCAGCAGCCCCGTTGTGAACACTGAAGCTTTCTTT.

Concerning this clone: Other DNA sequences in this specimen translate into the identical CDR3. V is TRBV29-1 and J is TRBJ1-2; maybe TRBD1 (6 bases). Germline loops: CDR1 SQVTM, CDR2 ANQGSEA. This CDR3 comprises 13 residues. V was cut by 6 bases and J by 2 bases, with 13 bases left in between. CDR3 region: CSVATGGNYGYTF. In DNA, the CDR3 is TGCAGCGTGGCGACAGGCGGAAACTATGGCTACACCTTC.

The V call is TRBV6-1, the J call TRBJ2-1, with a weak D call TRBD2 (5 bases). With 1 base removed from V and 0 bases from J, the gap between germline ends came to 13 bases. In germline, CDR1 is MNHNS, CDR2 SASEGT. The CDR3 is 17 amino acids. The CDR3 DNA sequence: TGTGCCAGCAGTGAAGACGGACTGCTAAGCTCCTACAATGAGCAGTTCTTC. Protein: CASSEDGLLSSYNEQFF.

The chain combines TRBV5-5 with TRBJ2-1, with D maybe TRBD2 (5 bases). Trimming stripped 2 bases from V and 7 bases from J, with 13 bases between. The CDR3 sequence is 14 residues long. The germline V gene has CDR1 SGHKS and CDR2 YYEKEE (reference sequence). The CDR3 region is CASSFPGVSNEQFF. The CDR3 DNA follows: TGTGCCAGCAGCTTCCCCGGGGTTAGTAATGAGCAGTTCTTC.

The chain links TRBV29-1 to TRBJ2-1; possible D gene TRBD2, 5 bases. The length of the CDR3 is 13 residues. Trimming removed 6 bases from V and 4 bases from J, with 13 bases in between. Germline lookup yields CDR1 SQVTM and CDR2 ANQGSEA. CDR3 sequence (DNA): TGCAGCGTAAAAGAGGGCCTATACAATGAGCAGTTCTTC. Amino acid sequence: CSVKEGLYNEQFF.

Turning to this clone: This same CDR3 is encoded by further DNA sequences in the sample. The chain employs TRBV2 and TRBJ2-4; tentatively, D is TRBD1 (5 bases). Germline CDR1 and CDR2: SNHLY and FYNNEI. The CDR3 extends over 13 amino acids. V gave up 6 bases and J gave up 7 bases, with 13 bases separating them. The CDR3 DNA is TGTGCCAGCAGAAAAGGGGCCGGGAACATTCAGTACTTC. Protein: CASRKGAGNIQYF.

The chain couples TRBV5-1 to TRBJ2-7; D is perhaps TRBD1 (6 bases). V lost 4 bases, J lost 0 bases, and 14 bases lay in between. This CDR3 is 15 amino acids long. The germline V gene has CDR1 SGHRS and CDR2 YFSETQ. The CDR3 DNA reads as TGCGCCAGCAGCATGGGCCCAGGGGCCTCCTACGAGCAGTACTTC. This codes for CASSMGPGASYEQYF.

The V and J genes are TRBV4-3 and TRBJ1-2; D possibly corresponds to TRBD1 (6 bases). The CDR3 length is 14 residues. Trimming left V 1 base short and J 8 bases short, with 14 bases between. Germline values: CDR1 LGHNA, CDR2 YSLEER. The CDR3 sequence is CASSQASAGAGYTF. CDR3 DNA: TGCGCCAGCAGCCAAGCGTCGGCAGGGGCGGGCTACACCTTC.

The CDR3 sequence: CASSQDFETSGNTDTQYF. The CDR3 DNA is TGTGCCAGCAGCCAAGATTTCGAGACTAGCGGGAATACAGATACGCAGTATTTT. This chain joins TRBV4-2 and TRBJ2-3; 11 nucleotides match TRBD2. Germline CDR1 and CDR2: LGHNA and YNFKEQ. The CDR3 is 18 amino acids. V trimming: 0 bases; J trimming: 3 bases; junction bases outside the gene matches: 8.

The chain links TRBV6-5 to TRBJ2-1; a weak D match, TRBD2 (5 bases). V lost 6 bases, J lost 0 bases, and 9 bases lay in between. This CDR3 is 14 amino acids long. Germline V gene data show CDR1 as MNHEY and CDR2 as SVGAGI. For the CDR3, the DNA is TGTGCCAGCAGCGACGGGGTCTCCTACAATGAGCAGTTCTTC. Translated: CASSDGVSYNEQFF.

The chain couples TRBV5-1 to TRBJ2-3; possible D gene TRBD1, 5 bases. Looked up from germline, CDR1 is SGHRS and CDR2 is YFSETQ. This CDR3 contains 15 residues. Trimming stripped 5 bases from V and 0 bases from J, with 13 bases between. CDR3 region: CASRAGPFSTDTQYF. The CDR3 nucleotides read TGCGCCAGCAGGGCAGGGCCTTTTAGCACAGATACGCAGTATTTT.